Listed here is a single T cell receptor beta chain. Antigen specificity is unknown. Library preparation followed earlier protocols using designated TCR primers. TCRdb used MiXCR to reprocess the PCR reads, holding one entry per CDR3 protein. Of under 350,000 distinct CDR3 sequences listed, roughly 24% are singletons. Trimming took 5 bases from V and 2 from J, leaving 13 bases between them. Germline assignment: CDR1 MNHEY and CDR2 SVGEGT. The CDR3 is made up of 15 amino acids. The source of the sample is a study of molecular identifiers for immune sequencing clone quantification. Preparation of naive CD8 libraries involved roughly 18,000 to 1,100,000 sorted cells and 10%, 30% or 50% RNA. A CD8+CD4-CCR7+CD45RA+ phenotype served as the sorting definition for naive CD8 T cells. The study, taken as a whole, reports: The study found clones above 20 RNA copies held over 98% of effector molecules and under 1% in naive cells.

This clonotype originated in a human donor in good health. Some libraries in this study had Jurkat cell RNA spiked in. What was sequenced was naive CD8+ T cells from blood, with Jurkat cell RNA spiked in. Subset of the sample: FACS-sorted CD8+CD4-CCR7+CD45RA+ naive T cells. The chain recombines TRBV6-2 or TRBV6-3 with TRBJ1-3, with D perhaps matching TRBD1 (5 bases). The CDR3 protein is CASSTGLEAGNTIYF. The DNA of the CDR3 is TGTGCCAGCAGTACGGGACTGGAGGCTGGAAACACCATATATTTT.